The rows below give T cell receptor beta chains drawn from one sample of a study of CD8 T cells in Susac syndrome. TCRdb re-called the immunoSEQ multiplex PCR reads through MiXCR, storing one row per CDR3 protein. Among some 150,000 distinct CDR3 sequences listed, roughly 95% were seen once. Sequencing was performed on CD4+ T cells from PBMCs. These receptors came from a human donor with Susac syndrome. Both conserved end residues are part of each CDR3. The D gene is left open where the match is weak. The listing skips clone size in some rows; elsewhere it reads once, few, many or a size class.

CDR3: CATSRAPGLAAETQYF; DNA: TGTGCCACCAGCAGAGCTCCGGGACTAGCGGCCGAGACCCAGTACTTC; V: TRBV15; size: once; J: TRBJ2-5; D: TRBD2
CDR3: CASSWAGEGGKLFF; DNA: TGTGCCAGCAGTTGGGCAGGGGAAGGCGGAAAACTGTTTTTT; V: TRBV27; size: -; J: TRBJ1-4; D: -
CDR3: CASSKQQGYEQFF; DNA: TGCGCCAGCAGTAAACAGCAGGGATACGAGCAGTTCTTC; V: TRBV5-1; size: -; J: TRBJ2-1; D: -
CDR3: CASILRGGEAFF; DNA: TGTGCCAGCATCCTGAGGGGGGGTGAAGCTTTCTTT; V: TRBV28; size: -; J: TRBJ1-1; D: -
CDR3: CASSLETGGTYNEQFF; DNA: TGTGCCAGCAGCTTGGAGACAGGGGGAACATACAATGAGCAGTTCTTC; V: TRBV5-8; size: once; J: TRBJ2-1; D: TRBD1
CDR3: CSAQPGLAAYEQYF; DNA: TGCAGTGCACAACCGGGACTAGCGGCTTACGAGCAGTACTTC; V: TRBV20-1; size: -; J: TRBJ2-7; D: TRBD2
CDR3: CASSLLGLAGDNEQFF; DNA: TGTGCCAGCAGCTTATTGGGTCTAGCGGGGGACAATGAGCAGTTCTTC; V: TRBV7-3; size: -; J: TRBJ2-1; D: TRBD2
CDR3: CASTRVDTGELFF; DNA: TGTGCCAGCACCCGGGTGGATACCGGGGAGCTGTTTTTT; V: TRBV12-3/TRBV12-4; size: -; J: TRBJ2-2; D: -
CDR3: CSVKGLALETQYF; DNA: TGCAGCGTAAAGGGACTAGCGCTAGAGACCCAGTACTTC; V: TRBV29-1; size: -; J: TRBJ2-5; D: TRBD2
CDR3: CASTQRGSRTTIYF; DNA: TGTGCCAGCACCCAGAGGGGGTCAAGGACCACCATATATTTT; V: TRBV14; size: -; J: TRBJ1-3; D: -
CDR3: CASSLSDRVESEQYF; DNA: TGCGCCAGCAGCTTATCGGACAGGGTCGAAAGCGAGCAGTACTTC; V: TRBV5-1; size: -; J: TRBJ2-7; D: TRBD1
CDR3: CSARYSTNYGYTF; DNA: TGCAGTGCTAGATACAGCACTAACTATGGCTACACCTTC; V: TRBV20-1; size: -; J: TRBJ1-2; D: -
CDR3: CATAPPSVDEQFF; DNA: TGTGCCACCGCTCCCCCTAGCGTCGATGAGCAGTTCTTC; V: TRBV28; size: -; J: TRBJ2-1; D: -
CDR3: CSVEDNFGRGIYEQYF; DNA: TGCAGCGTTGAAGATAATTTTGGCAGGGGGATCTACGAGCAGTACTTC; V: TRBV29-1; size: -; J: TRBJ2-7; D: TRBD1
CDR3: CASSQELAAIAVGDTQYF; DNA: TGTGCCAGCAGCCAAGAACTAGCGGCTATCGCGGTCGGAGATACGCAGTATTTT; V: TRBV3-1; size: -; J: TRBJ2-3; D: TRBD2
CDR3: CASSFWGTAPGELFF; DNA: TGTGCCAGCAGTTTCTGGGGGACGGCCCCTGGCGAGCTGTTTTTT; V: TRBV12-3/TRBV12-4; size: -; J: TRBJ2-2; D: -
CDR3: CASSASGRLGGKNYGYTF; DNA: TGTGCCAGCAGCGCCTCCGGACGTTTGGGAGGAAAAAACTATGGCTACACCTTC; V: TRBV9; size: -; J: TRBJ1-2; D: -
CDR3: CASSQDEGFGRSSYEQYF; DNA: TGTGCCAGCAGCCAAGATGAGGGGTTCGGGAGGAGCTCCTACGAGCAGTACTTC; V: TRBV14; size: -; J: TRBJ2-7; D: TRBD2
CDR3: CASRPLGGTNEKLFF; DNA: TGTGCCAGCAGGCCGCTCGGGGGTACTAATGAAAAACTGTTTTTT; V: TRBV7-8; size: -; J: TRBJ1-4; D: -
CDR3: CASSLRGPGANVLTF; DNA: TGTGCCAGCAGTTTGAGGGGGCCTGGGGCCAACGTCCTGACTTTC; V: TRBV28; size: -; J: TRBJ2-6; D: TRBD1
CDR3: CSVGGRVLGYTF; DNA: TGCAGCGTTGGGGGCAGGGTTTTGGGCTACACCTTC; V: TRBV29-1; size: -; J: TRBJ1-2; D: -
CDR3: CASSQMGTGAAFF; DNA: TGTGCCAGCAGCCAGATGGGGACAGGCGCGGCTTTCTTT; V: TRBV3-1; size: -; J: TRBJ1-1; D: TRBD1
CDR3: CASMDGGTDTQYF; DNA: TGTGCCAGCATGGACGGGGGCACAGATACGCAGTATTTT; V: TRBV2; size: -; J: TRBJ2-3; D: -
CDR3: CASSVVGEGNTGELFF; DNA: TGTGCCAGCAGCGTAGTTGGGGAGGGGAACACCGGGGAGCTGTTTTTT; V: TRBV9; size: -; J: TRBJ2-2; D: TRBD2
CDR3: CSVDRGTRDTQYF; DNA: TGCAGCGTAGACAGAGGGACGAGAGATACGCAGTATTTT; V: TRBV29-1; size: -; J: TRBJ2-3; D: -
CDR3: CASGRPGAYEQYF; DNA: TGTGCTAGTGGTCGGCCTGGAGCCTACGAGCAGTACTTC; V: TRBV12-5; size: -; J: TRBJ2-7; D: -
CDR3: CASTRGGLGNTEAFF; DNA: TGCGCCAGCACCCGGGGGGGGTTGGGGAACACTGAAGCTTTCTTT; V: TRBV5-1; size: -; J: TRBJ1-1; D: -
CDR3: CASSVELLSYNEQFF; DNA: TGTGCCAGCAGCGTAGAACTGCTCAGCTACAATGAGCAGTTCTTC; V: TRBV9; size: -; J: TRBJ2-1; D: -
CDR3: CASSANMGETQYF; DNA: TGTGCCAGCAGTGCGAACATGGGGGAGACCCAGTACTTC; V: TRBV2; size: -; J: TRBJ2-5; D: -
CDR3: CASSLGEGQPQHF; DNA: TGTGCCAGCAGCTTAGGGGAGGGACAGCCCCAGCATTTT; V: TRBV11-2; size: -; J: TRBJ1-5; D: -
CDR3: CSASRGLNSGANVLTF; DNA: TGCAGTGCTAGCCGGGGATTAAACTCTGGGGCCAACGTCCTGACTTTC; V: TRBV20-1; size: -; J: TRBJ2-6; D: -
CDR3: CASSQDLVTGNYGYTF; DNA: TGTGCCAGCAGCCAAGATCTAGTTACAGGGAACTATGGCTACACCTTC; V: TRBV3-1; size: -; J: TRBJ1-2; D: -
CDR3: CASSETGDSGTEAFF; DNA: TGTGCCAGCAGTGAGACAGGTGATAGTGGCACTGAAGCTTTCTTT; V: TRBV2; size: -; J: TRBJ1-1; D: -
CDR3: CAVREVNTEAFF; DNA: TGCGCCGTTCGGGAAGTGAACACTGAAGCTTTCTTT; V: TRBV29-1; size: -; J: TRBJ1-1; D: -
CDR3: CASSGRQGDEKLFF; DNA: TGCGCCAGCAGCGGACGGCAGGGGGATGAAAAACTGTTTTTT; V: TRBV4-1; size: -; J: TRBJ1-4; D: TRBD1
CDR3: CSVGLAGQETQYF; DNA: TGCAGCGTTGGACTAGCAGGGCAAGAGACCCAGTACTTC; V: TRBV29-1; size: -; J: TRBJ2-5; D: TRBD2
CDR3: CASSQVEGGYEQYF; DNA: TGCGCCAGCAGCCAAGTCGAGGGGGGCTACGAGCAGTACTTC; V: TRBV4-1; size: -; J: TRBJ2-7; D: -
CDR3: CASSDRPGASYEQYF; DNA: TGTGCCAGTAGTGACAGACCTGGAGCCTCCTACGAGCAGTACTTC; V: TRBV19; size: -; J: TRBJ2-7; D: -
CDR3: CSASSTGELFF; DNA: TGCAGTGCTAGCAGCACCGGGGAGCTGTTTTTT; V: TRBV20-1; size: -; J: TRBJ2-2; D: -
CDR3: CASSLTGRKDIQYF; DNA: TGTGCCAGCAGTCTTACCGGGAGAAAGGACATTCAGTACTTC; V: TRBV12-3/TRBV12-4; size: -; J: TRBJ2-4; D: -
CDR3: CASSATTGRTEAFF; DNA: TGCGCCAGCAGTGCCACGACAGGGCGGACTGAAGCTTTCTTT; V: TRBV10-1; size: once; J: TRBJ1-1; D: TRBD1
CDR3: CASSQDIGSGEYSRSQYF; DNA: TGCGCCAGCAGCCAAGATATAGGTAGCGGGGAGTACTCAAGGTCCCAGTACTTC; V: TRBV4-1; size: -; J: TRBJ2-5; D: TRBD2
CDR3: CASSQSEDRDSSYNSPLHF; DNA: TGCGCCAGCAGCCAATCCGAGGACAGAGACTCTTCCTATAATTCACCCCTCCACTTT; V: TRBV4-1; size: -; J: TRBJ1-6; D: -
CDR3: CASSYRLRETQYF; DNA: TGTGCCAGCAGTTACAGGCTTCGGGAGACCCAGTACTTC; V: TRBV6-5; size: -; J: TRBJ2-5; D: -
CDR3: CASSQDRRDEQFF; DNA: TGTGCCAGCAGCCAAGATCGGAGGGATGAGCAGTTCTTC; V: TRBV14; size: -; J: TRBJ2-1; D: -
CDR3: CASSFKREYGYTF; DNA: TGTGCCAGCAGTTTCAAGAGGGAATATGGCTACACCTTC; V: TRBV12-3/TRBV12-4; size: -; J: TRBJ1-2; D: -
CDR3: CASSPQESGWTEAFF; DNA: TGTGCCAGCAGCCCCCAGGAGTCGGGGTGGACTGAAGCTTTCTTT; V: TRBV7-2; size: -; J: TRBJ1-1; D: -
CDR3: CASSVGTSGGGETQYF; DNA: TGTGCCAGCAGCGTAGGGACTAGCGGGGGGGGAGAGACCCAGTACTTC; V: TRBV9; size: -; J: TRBJ2-5; D: TRBD2
CDR3: CSVGTDNYEQYF; DNA: TGCAGCGTCGGGACTGACAACTACGAGCAGTACTTC; V: TRBV29-1; size: once; J: TRBJ2-7; D: -
CDR3: CASSRPGTGLGANVLTF; DNA: TGTGCCAGCAGCCGTCCCGGGACAGGGCTCGGGGCCAACGTCCTGACTTTC; V: TRBV28; size: -; J: TRBJ2-6; D: TRBD1
CDR3: CASIGGNTDTQYF; DNA: TGTGCCTCGATAGGGGGGAACACAGATACGCAGTATTTT; V: TRBV2; size: -; J: TRBJ2-3; D: -